A single sample gave rise to the 29 T cell receptor beta chains below, sequenced in a study of T cell repertoires in ileal Crohn's disease. Indicated time point: proximal margin of the surgical specimen (macroscopically non-inflamed). Sequenced by immunoSEQ multiplex PCR; TCRdb stores in-frame clones only, minus some. The profile shows about 5,700 clones, 60% to 85% of them singletons. Sequencing input: ileal tissue. These TCRs come from an adult with Crohn's disease.

The sample holds a few counts of this clone. The DNA for the CDR3 is TGTGCCAGCAGCTTCACCGGGACAGGGGGCAATCAGCCCCAGCATTTT. Its protein product is CASSFTGTGGNQPQHF. The gene calls are TRBV7-2 and TRBJ1-5; 10 nucleotides agree with TRBD1. Germline assignment: CDR1 SGHTA and CDR2 FQGNSA. The CDR3 covers 16 residues. The junction had 4 bases not matched to a gene; V was cut back by 3 bases and J by 2 bases.

This clone appeared a few times. The chain's CDR3 is CASSLIWQNEQFF. The CDR3 DNA reads TGTGCCAGCAGCTTAATTTGGCAGAATGAGCAGTTCTTC. This chain joins TRBV7-8 and TRBJ2-1, with no clear D. Germline CDR1 SGHVS, CDR2 FQNEAQ. The CDR3 sequence is 13 residues long. The V end lost 2 bases, the J end lost 7 bases, and 9 bases lay between the germline ends.

The J gene is TRBJ2-5, the V gene TRBV10-2, with TRBD1 matching over 7 bases. The CDR3 runs 13 residues. Germline loops: CDR1 WSHSY, CDR2 SAAADI. With 4 bases clipped from V and 5 bases from J, the junction kept 4 bases outside the gene matches. The CDR3 is CASSGGGGETQYF. In DNA form, the CDR3 reads TGCGCCAGCAGTGGAGGGGGCGGGGAGACCCAGTACTTC.

The V call is TRBV29-1, the J call TRBJ1-2; 10 bases agree with TRBD1. The CDR3 is 14 amino acids. V shed 6 bases, J shed 3 bases, and the junction held 7 bases outside the gene matches. The V gene's germline CDR1 is SQVTM and CDR2 ANQGSEA. CDR3 DNA: TGCAGCGTATGGGGACAGGGGTTGCACTATGGCTACACCTTC. Translated, it gives CSVWGQGLHYGYTF.

CDR3 nucleotide sequence: TGTGCCAGTAGTATCGCAGGGAGATACGAGCAGTACTTC. The encoded protein is CASSIAGRYEQYF. This chain uses TRBV19 with TRBJ2-7, with D perhaps matching TRBD1 or TRBD2 (5 bases each). Germline values: CDR1 LNHDA, CDR2 SQIVND (reference sequence). Trimming stripped 3 bases from V and 4 bases from J, with 10 bases between. This CDR3 region has 13 residues.

This chain uses TRBV30 with TRBJ1-2, with no clear D. The CDR3 has 11 amino acids. CDR1 and CDR2 from the germline V gene are GTSNPN and SVGIG (reference sequence). Trimming removed 5 bases at V and 2 bases at J, with 6 bases between. This CDR3 is CAWQENYGYTF. The DNA of the CDR3 is TGTGCCTGGCAGGAAAACTATGGCTACACCTTC. Filled out from reference TRBV30 and TRBJ1-2, the complete variable domain reads SQTIHQWPATLVQPVGSPLSLECTVEGTSNPNLYWYRQAAGRGLQLLFYSVGIGQISSEVPQNLSASRPQDRQFILSSKKLLLSDSGFYLCAWQENYGYTFGSGTRLTVV.

V usage is TRBV4-2 and J usage is TRBJ2-7, with D hard to call. This CDR3 has 18 amino acids. Per germline, CDR1 LGHNA and CDR2 YNFKEQ. V was pared by 2 bases and J by 7 bases, with 27 bases between. The DNA for the CDR3 is TGTGCCAGCAGCCAAACCCCCGGGTCGGACCCCAGTTGGGGAGAGCAGTACTTC. Encoded protein: CASSQTPGSDPSWGEQYF.

The rearrangement uses TRBV2 and TRBJ1-2; tentatively, D is TRBD1 (6 bases). The CDR3 has 15 amino acids. CDR1 is SNHLY, CDR2 FYNNEI, per germline. V lost 4 bases to trimming and J lost 5 bases, with 17 bases between them. CDR3 DNA sequence: TGTGCCAGCAGTGTTCAGGGGTCGGTCAGATATGGCTACACCTTC. Protein: CASSVQGSVRYGYTF.

The chain carries TRBV28 and TRBJ1-1, with D unresolved. Per germline, CDR1 MDHEN and CDR2 SYDVKM. Between the trimmed V and J ends, which lost 3 bases and 5 bases, there was a span of 13 bases. CDR3 size: 14 residues. The CDR3 region has the DNA TGTGCCAGCAGTTTCCCCACCCGACGGACTGAAGCTTTCTTT. It translates to CASSFPTRRTEAFF. Full variable domain (missing parts from reference TRBV28 and TRBJ1-1): DVKVTQSSRYLVKRTGEKVFLECVQDMDHENMFWYRQDPGLGLRLIYFSYDVKMKEKGDIPEGYSVSREKKERFSLILESASTNQTSMYLCASSFPTRRTEAFFGQGTRLTVV.

This clone has just a few counts. This chain links TRBV4-1 with TRBJ1-1; maybe TRBD1 (6 bases). Trimming removed 4 bases at V and 1 base at J, with 13 bases between. The germline CDR1 and CDR2 sequences are MGHRA and YSYEKL. The CDR3 has 15 amino acids. The CDR3 sequence: CASSRQDSANTEAFF. In DNA, the CDR3 is TGCGCCAGCAGCCGCCAGGACAGTGCGAACACTGAAGCTTTCTTT.

This CDR3 is CASSFEGGNTGELFF. In nucleotides, the CDR3 is TGTGCCAGTTCCTTCGAGGGGGGGAACACCGGGGAGCTGTTTTTT. The rearrangement uses TRBV2 and TRBJ2-2, with D possibly called TRBD1 or TRBD2 (6 bases each). The CDR3 contains 15 residues. Deletions cut 9 bases from V and 1 base from J, with 15 bases between. Germline values: CDR1 SNHLY, CDR2 FYNNEI. Looking up the rest from reference TRBV2 and TRBJ2-2 gives the full variable domain: EPEVTQTPSHQVTQMGQEVILRCVPISNHLYFYWYRQILGQKVEFLVSFYNNEISEKSEIFDDQFSVERPDGSNFTLKIRSTKLEDSAMYFCASSFEGGNTGELFFGEGSRLTVL.

The V and J genes are TRBV19 and TRBJ1-1, with TRBD1 as a possible D gene (5 bases). V lost 8 bases to trimming and J lost 8 bases, with 15 bases between them. Germline V gene lookup returns CDR1 LNHDA and CDR2 SQIVND (reference sequence). The CDR3 is 12 residues long. This CDR3 is CASETGTQEAFF. The CDR3, as DNA: TGTGCCAGTGAGACCGGGACGCAAGAAGCTTTCTTT.

The rearrangement joins TRBV27 to TRBJ2-4, with a possible D match to TRBD1 (7 bases). The V end lost 6 bases, the J end lost 0 bases, and 18 bases lay between the germline ends. The CDR3 sequence is 17 residues long. Germline values: CDR1 MNHEY, CDR2 SMNVEV (reference sequence). In nucleotides, the CDR3 is TGTGCCAGCAGCCCATGGGCGGGACAGTCAGCCAAAAACATTCAGTACTTC. It specifies CASSPWAGQSAKNIQYF.

The gene calls are TRBV12-5 and TRBJ1-2; D unresolved. This CDR3 is 22 amino acids long. In germline, CDR1 is LGHNT, CDR2 FRNRAP. Trimming removed 4 bases from V and 1 base from J, with 34 bases in between. The CDR3 DNA is TGTGCTAGTGGTTGGGGATACCGTCCCGTCGTCGTCGGCCCGTCCTTTAACTATGGCTACACCTTC. Translating it yields CASGWGYRPVVVGPSFNYGYTF. Full variable domain (outside the CDR3, taken from reference TRBV12-5 and TRBJ1-2): DARVTQTPRHKVTEMGQEVTMRCQPILGHNTVFWYRQTMMQGLELLAYFRNRAPLDDSGMPKDRFSAEMPDATLATLKIQPSEPRDSAVYFCASGWGYRPVVVGPSFNYGYTFGSGTRLTVV.

This clone showed up just a few times. The CDR3 DNA follows: TGTGCCAGCAGTGACTCGCGGGGTAGCACAGATACGCAGTATTTT. Translating it yields CASSDSRGSTDTQYF. V usage is TRBV6-4 and J usage is TRBJ2-3, with D possibly being TRBD2 (6 bases). The CDR3 is 15 amino acids. The germline V gene encodes CDR1 MRHNA and CDR2 SNTAGT. The V end lost 0 bases, the J end lost 0 bases, and 7 bases lay between the germline ends.

This chain connects TRBV6-1 to TRBJ2-5, with 8 positions matching TRBD2. Per the germline V gene, CDR1 is MNHNS and CDR2 is SASEGT. The CDR3 has 13 amino acids. The CDR3 region has the DNA TGTGCAGCGGGACGGGGGGGACGAGAGACCCAGTACTTC. This codes for CAAGRGGRETQYF.

This clone showed up just once. The rearrangement joins TRBV11-2 to TRBJ2-7, with 8 nucleotides matching TRBD1. Germline V gene lookup returns CDR1 SGHAT and CDR2 FQNNGV. V gave up 2 bases and J gave up 0 bases; unmatched junction bases: 3. The CDR3 runs to 15 residues. The DNA of the CDR3 is TGTGCCAGCAGCTTACAGGGGGCGAGCTCCTACGAGCAGTACTTC. Residues: CASSLQGASSYEQYF.

This clone was seen a few times. CDR3 region: CASSLGYGQGETQYF. DNA of the CDR3: TGTGCCAGCAGCTTGGGGTACGGACAGGGAGAGACCCAGTACTTC. The chain combines TRBV11-2 with TRBJ2-5; 8 bases agree with TRBD1. The CDR3 is 15 amino acids. Unmatched junction bases numbered 7, after V lost 3 bases and J lost 4 bases. Germline V gene data show CDR1 as SGHAT and CDR2 as FQNNGV.

The chain employs TRBV5-1 and TRBJ2-4, with TRBD1 as a possible D gene (5 bases). Germline V lookup: CDR1 SGHRS, CDR2 YFSETQ. Between the trimmed V and J ends, which lost 3 bases and 9 bases, there was a span of 19 bases. This CDR3 spans 15 amino acids. The CDR3 is CASSWLDTGGRIQYF. The CDR3 region has the DNA TGCGCCAGCAGCTGGCTGGACACCGGTGGCCGCATTCAGTACTTC.

The rearrangement uses TRBV7-2 and TRBJ1-2; D remains unclear. V dropped 7 bases and J dropped 7 bases, with 19 bases sitting between them. Germline assignment: CDR1 SGHTA and CDR2 FQGNSA. CDR3 length: 14 amino acids. The CDR3 nucleotides read TGTGCCAGCATCCGGACTCGGGGAGCAGGTGGCTACACCTTC. Its translation: CASIRTRGAGGYTF.

This clone was observed a few times. The chain combines TRBV18 with TRBJ1-5; D is unresolved. Trimming pared 6 bases from V and 1 base from J, leaving 7 bases between. This CDR3 is built from 13 residues. Germline assignment: CDR1 KGHSH and CDR2 LQKENI. The CDR3 coding sequence is TGTGCCAGCTCCTTGGAGAGCAATCAGCCCCAGCATTTT. It encodes CASSLESNQPQHF.

J is TRBJ2-3 and V is TRBV9; D is perhaps TRBD2 (7 bases). Germline CDR1 and CDR2: SGDLS and YYNGEE. The V end lost 0 bases, the J end lost 7 bases, and 12 bases lay between the germline ends. The CDR3 totals 14 residues. The CDR3 protein is CASSVGGGANTQYF. In nucleotides, the CDR3 is TGTGCCAGCAGCGTAGGTGGGGGGGCGAATACGCAGTATTTT.

V gene TRBV4-2 combines with J gene TRBJ1-1; D is unresolved. CDR3 length equals 15 residues. V gave up 0 bases and J gave up 1 base, with 9 bases separating them. Looked up from germline, CDR1 is LGHNA and CDR2 is YNFKEQ. CDR3 nucleotides: TGTGCCAGCAGCCAAGATTCGCAGCGGAACACTGAAGCTTTCTTT. Its protein product is CASSQDSQRNTEAFF.

The rearrangement links TRBV4-3 to TRBJ2-3; no definite D call. The V end was cut by 1 base, the J end by 2 bases, with 7 bases between. This CDR3 has 14 amino acids. Germline V gene sequence: CDR1 LGHNA, CDR2 YSLEER. CDR3 sequence (DNA): TGCGCCAGCAGCCAAGGTCTCCTCACAGATACGCAGTATTTT. Its protein is CASSQGLLTDTQYF.

In nucleotides, the CDR3 is TGTGCCAGCAGTAAAGGACAGGGTGGGGATACGCAGTATTTT. This encodes CASSKGQGGDTQYF. The genes are TRBV27 and TRBJ2-3; 8 bases map to TRBD1. The J segment lost 6 bases and the V segment lost 5 bases, leaving 7 bases of the junction unmatched. The CDR3 spans 14 residues. Per the germline V gene, CDR1 is MNHEY and CDR2 is SMNVEV (reference sequence).

The chain couples TRBV5-1 to TRBJ2-3, with 12 bases identical to TRBD2. The CDR3 spans 19 residues. V lost 3 bases and J lost 4; bases outside the gene matches: 15. CDR1 and CDR2 (germline): SGHRS, YFSETQ. In DNA, the CDR3 is TGCGCCAGCAGCTCCGTGCTAGCGGGAGGGAATTTAGAGGCAGATACGCAGTATTTT. Translation gives CASSSVLAGGNLEADTQYF.

The chain is built from TRBV4-1 and TRBJ1-5; D is ambiguous. This CDR3 has 15 residues. Germline values: CDR1 MGHRA, CDR2 YSYEKL. Trimming took 1 base from V and 0 from J, leaving 7 bases between them. In DNA form, the CDR3 reads TGCGCCAGCAGCCAAGGAGTTTCTAGCAATCAGCCCCAGCATTTT. Translation: CASSQGVSSNQPQHF.

The chain is built from TRBV29-1 and TRBJ2-1; D unresolved. Germline CDR1 and CDR2: SQVTM and ANQGSEA. The CDR3 is 15 residues long. The V and J ends lost 4 bases and 0 bases respectively, with 13 bases between them. DNA for the CDR3: TGCAGCGTTGTACAGCCTTGGAGCTCCTACAATGAGCAGTTCTTC. The encoded protein is CSVVQPWSSYNEQFF.

This clone was seen a handful of times. This chain joins TRBV30 and TRBJ2-7; 9 bases line up with TRBD1. The germline V gene has CDR1 GTSNPN and CDR2 SVGIG (reference sequence). V lost 3 bases and J lost 3; bases outside the gene matches: 6. This CDR3 is built from 14 residues. The CDR3 reads CAWSPGQGNYEQYF. CDR3 DNA: TGTGCCTGGAGCCCGGGACAGGGAAACTACGAGCAGTACTTC.